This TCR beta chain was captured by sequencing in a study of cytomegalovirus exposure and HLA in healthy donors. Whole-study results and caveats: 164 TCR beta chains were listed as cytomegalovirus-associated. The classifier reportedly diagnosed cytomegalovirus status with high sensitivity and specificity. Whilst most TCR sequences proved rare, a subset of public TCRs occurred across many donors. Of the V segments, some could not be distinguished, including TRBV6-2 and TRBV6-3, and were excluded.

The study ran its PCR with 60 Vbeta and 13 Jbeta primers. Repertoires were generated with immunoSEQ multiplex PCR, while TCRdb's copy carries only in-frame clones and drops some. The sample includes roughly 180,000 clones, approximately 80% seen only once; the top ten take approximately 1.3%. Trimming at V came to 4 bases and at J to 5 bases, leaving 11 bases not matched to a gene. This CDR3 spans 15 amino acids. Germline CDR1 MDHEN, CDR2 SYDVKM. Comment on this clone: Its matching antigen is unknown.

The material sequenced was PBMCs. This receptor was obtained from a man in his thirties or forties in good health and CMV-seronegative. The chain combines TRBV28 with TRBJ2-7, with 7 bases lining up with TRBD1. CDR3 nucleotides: TGTGCCAGCAGTTACGGGGCAGGGGGAGTTGACGAGCAGTACTTC. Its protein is CASSYGAGGVDEQYF.